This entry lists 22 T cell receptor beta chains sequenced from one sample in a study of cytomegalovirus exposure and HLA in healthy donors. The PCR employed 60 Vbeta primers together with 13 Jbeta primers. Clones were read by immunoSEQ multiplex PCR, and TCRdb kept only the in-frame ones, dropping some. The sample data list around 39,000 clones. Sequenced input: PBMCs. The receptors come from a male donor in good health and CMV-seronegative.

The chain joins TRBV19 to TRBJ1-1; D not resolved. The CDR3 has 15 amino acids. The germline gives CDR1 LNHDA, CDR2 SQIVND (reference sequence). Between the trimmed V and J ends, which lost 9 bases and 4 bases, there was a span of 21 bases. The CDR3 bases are TGTGCCAGCACAGTACGACGGGGTTTCAGCACTGAAGCTTTCTTT. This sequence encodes CASTVRRGFSTEAFF.

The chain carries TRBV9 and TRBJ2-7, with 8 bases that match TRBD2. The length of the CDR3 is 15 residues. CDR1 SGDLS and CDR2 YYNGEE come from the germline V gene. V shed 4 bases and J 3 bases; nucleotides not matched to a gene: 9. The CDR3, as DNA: TGTGCCAGCAGCATGAGCGGGGGTGGCGTCTACGAGCAGTACTTC. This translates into CASSMSGGGVYEQYF.

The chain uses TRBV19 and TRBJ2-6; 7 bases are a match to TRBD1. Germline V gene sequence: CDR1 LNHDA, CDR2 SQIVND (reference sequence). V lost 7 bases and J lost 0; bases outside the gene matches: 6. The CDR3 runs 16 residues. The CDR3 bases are TGTGCCAGTACCCGAGGGGACAGCTCTGGGGCCAACGTCCTGACTTTC. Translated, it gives CASTRGDSSGANVLTF.

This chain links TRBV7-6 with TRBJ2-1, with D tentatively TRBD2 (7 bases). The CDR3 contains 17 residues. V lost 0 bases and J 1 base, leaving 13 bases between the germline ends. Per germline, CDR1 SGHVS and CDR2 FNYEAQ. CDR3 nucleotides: TGTGCCAGCAGCTTAGCGGGGGGGCCTCGATCCTACAATGAGCAGTTCTTC. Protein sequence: CASSLAGGPRSYNEQFF.

The CDR3 here is CSASKGNTIYF. CDR3 sequence (DNA): TGCAGTGCTAGTAAAGGAAACACCATATATTTT. This chain uses TRBV20-1 with TRBJ1-3, with D unresolved. V lost 3 bases to trimming and J lost 4 bases, with 4 bases between them. Germline loops: CDR1 DFQATT, CDR2 SNEGSKA (reference sequence). This CDR3 comprises 11 residues.

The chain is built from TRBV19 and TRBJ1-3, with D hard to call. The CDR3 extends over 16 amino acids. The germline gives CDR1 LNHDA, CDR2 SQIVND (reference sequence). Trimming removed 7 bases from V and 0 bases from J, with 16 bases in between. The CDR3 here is CASTMGSGSSGNTIYF. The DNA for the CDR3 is TGTGCCAGTACCATGGGTTCGGGATCCTCTGGAAACACCATATATTTT.

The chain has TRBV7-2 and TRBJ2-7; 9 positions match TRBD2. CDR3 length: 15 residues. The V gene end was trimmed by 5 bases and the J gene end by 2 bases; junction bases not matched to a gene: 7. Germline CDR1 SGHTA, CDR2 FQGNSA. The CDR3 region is CASSDAGGATYEQYF. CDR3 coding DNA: TGTGCCAGCAGCGATGCGGGGGGGGCAACCTACGAGCAGTACTTC.

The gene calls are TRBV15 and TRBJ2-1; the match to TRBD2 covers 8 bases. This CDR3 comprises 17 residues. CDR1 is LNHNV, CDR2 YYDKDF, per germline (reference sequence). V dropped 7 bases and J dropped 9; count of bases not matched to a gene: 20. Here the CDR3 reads CATKVAGSPSLPGEQFF. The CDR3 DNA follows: TGTGCCACCAAGGTAGCGGGGTCTCCGTCTCTTCCGGGTGAGCAGTTCTTC.

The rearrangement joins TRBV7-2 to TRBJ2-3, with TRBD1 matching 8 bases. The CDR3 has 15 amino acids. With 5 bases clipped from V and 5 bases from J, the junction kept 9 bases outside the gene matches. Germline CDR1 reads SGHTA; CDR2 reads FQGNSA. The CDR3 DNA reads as TGTGCCAGCAGCCTCGGGACAGGTGGGGGAGATACGCAGTATTTT. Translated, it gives CASSLGTGGGDTQYF. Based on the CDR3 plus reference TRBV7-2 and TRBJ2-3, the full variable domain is GAGVSQSPSNKVTEKGKDVELRCDPISGHTALYWYRQSLGQGLEFLIYFQGNSAPDKSGLPSDRFSAERTGGSVSTLTIQRTQQEDSAVYLCASSLGTGGGDTQYFGPGTRLTVL.

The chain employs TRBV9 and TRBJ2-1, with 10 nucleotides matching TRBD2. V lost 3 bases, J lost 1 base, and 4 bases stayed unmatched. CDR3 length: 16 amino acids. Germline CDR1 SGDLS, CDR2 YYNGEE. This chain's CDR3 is CASSAPLAGSYNEQFF. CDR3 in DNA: TGTGCCAGCAGCGCCCCACTAGCGGGATCCTACAATGAGCAGTTCTTC.

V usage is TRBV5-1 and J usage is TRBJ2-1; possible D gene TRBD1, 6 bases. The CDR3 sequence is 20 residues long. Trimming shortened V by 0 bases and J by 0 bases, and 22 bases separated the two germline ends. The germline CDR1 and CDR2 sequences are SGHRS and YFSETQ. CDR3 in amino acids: CASSLVVWGPGSSSYNEQFF. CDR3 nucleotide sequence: TGCGCCAGCAGCTTGGTTGTTTGGGGGCCAGGGTCTAGCTCCTACAATGAGCAGTTCTTC. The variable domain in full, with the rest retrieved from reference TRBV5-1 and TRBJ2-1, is KAGVTQTPRYLIKTRGQQVTLSCSPISGHRSVSWYQQTPGQGLQFLFEYFSETQRNKGNFPGRFSGRQFSNSRSEMNVSTLELGDSALYLCASSLVVWGPGSSSYNEQFFGPGTRLTVL.

The chain's CDR3 is CASSPTPRSGNTIYF. The CDR3 bases are TGTGCCAGCTCACCCACACCTCGCTCTGGAAACACCATATATTTT. This chain uses TRBV18 with TRBJ1-3; no definite D call. Germline CDR1 and CDR2: KGHSH and LQKENI. The CDR3 length is 15 residues. V lost 3 bases, J lost 0 bases, and 9 bases lay in between.

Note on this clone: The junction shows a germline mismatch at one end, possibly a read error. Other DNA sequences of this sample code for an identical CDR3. In DNA form, the CDR3 reads TGTGCTATCAGTGCAACAGGGGAGGGCTACACCTTC. Translation: CAISATGEGYTF. The J gene is TRBJ1-2, the V gene TRBV10-3, with 7 bases identical to TRBD1. This CDR3 has 12 residues. CDR1 and CDR2 from the germline V gene are ENHRY and SYGVKD.

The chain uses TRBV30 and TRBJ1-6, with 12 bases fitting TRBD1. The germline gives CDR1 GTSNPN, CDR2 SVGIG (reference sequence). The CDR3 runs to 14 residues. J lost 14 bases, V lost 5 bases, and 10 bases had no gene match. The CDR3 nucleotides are TGTGCCTGGGACGGGGGACAGGGGGCGCTTGCCCTCCACTTT. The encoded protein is CAWDGGQGALALHF.

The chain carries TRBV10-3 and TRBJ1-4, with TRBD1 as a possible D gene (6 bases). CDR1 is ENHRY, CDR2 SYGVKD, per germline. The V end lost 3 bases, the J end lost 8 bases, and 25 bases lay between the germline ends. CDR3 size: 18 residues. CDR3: CAISDQSWGRDNREKLFF. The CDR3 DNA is TGTGCCATCAGTGATCAATCCTGGGGAAGGGACAATAGGGAAAAACTGTTTTTT.

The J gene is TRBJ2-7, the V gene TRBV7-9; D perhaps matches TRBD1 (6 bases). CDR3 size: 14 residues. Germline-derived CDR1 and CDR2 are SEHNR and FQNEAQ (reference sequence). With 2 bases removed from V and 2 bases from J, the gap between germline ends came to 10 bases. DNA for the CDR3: TGTGCCAGCAGCTTAAGGGACAAGACCTACGAGCAGTACTTC. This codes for CASSLRDKTYEQYF.

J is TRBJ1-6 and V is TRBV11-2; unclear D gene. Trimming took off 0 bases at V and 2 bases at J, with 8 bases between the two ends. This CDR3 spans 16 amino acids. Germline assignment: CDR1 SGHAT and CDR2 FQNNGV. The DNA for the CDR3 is TGTGCCAGCAGCTTAGAAATAACGGCCTATAATTCACCCCTCCACTTT. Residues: CASSLEITAYNSPLHF.

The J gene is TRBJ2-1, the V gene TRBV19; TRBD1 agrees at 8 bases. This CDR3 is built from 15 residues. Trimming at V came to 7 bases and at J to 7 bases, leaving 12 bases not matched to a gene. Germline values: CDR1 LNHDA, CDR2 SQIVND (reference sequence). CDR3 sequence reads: CASTFPGTGDNEQFF. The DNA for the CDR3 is TGTGCCAGTACCTTTCCCGGGACAGGTGATAATGAGCAGTTCTTC. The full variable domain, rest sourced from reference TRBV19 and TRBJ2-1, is DGGITQSPKYLFRKEGQNVTLSCEQNLNHDAMYWYRQDPGQGLRLIYYSQIVNDFQKGDIAEGYSVSREKKESFPLTVTSAQKNPTAFYLCASTFPGTGDNEQFFGPGTRLTVL.

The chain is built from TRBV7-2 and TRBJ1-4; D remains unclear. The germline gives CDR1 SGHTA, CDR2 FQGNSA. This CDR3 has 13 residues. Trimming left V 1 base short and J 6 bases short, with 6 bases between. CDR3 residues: CASSLVADEKLFF. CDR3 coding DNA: TGTGCCAGCAGCTTAGTGGCCGATGAAAAACTGTTTTTT.

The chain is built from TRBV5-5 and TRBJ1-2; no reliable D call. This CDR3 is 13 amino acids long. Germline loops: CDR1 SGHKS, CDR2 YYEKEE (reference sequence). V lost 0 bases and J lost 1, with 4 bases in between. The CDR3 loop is CASSLALNYGYTF. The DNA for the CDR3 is TGTGCCAGCAGCTTGGCCCTTAACTATGGCTACACCTTC.

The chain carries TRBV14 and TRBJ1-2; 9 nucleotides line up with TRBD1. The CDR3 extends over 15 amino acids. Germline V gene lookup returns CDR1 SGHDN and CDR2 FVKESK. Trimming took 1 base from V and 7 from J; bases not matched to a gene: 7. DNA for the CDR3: TGTGCCAGCAGCCAAGTCGGGACAGGGAATGGTGGCTACACCTTC. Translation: CASSQVGTGNGGYTF. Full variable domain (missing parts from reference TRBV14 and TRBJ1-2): EAGVTQFPSHSVIEKGQTVTLRCDPISGHDNLYWYRRVMGKEIKFLLHFVKESKQDESGMPNNRFLAERTGGTYSTLKVQPAELEDSGVYFCASSQVGTGNGGYTFGSGTRLTVV.

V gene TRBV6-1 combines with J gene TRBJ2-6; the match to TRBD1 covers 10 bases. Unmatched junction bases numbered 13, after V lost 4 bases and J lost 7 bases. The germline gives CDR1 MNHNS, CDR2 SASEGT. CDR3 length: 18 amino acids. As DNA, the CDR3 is TGTGCCAGCAGTGCTACACCGACAGGGGGCGTGGGTGCCAACGTCCTGACTTTC. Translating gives CASSATPTGGVGANVLTF.